This passage covers 32 T cell receptor beta chains from one sample sequenced in a study of T cell changes during pregnancy in multiple sclerosis. The data were produced by immunoSEQ multiplex PCR, yet TCRdb's version contains in-frame clones alone and is incomplete. This sample has over 70,000 clones; approximately 94% occur once, and the top ten carry around 2.3%. Sequences were derived from peripheral blood, sampled in the third trimester of pregnancy. The source is a female donor with multiple sclerosis, enrolled in a pregnancy study.

This sequence joins TRBV28 and TRBJ1-4; D gene unclear. The CDR3 is 16 amino acids. The V gene lost 2 bases and the J gene lost 5 bases, with 15 bases spanning the gap. Germline values: CDR1 MDHEN, CDR2 SYDVKM. As DNA, the CDR3 is TGTGCCAGCAGTTTAAGAGCAGGAACTTTGAATGAAAAACTGTTTTTT. This translates into CASSLRAGTLNEKLFF.

The V and J genes are TRBV27 and TRBJ1-5, with TRBD1 matching over 7 bases. This CDR3 spans 15 amino acids. The ends lost 0 bases at V and 5 bases at J; junction bases unmatched: 4. The V gene's germline CDR1 is MNHEY and CDR2 SMNVEV (reference sequence). CDR3 amino acids: CASSLSRDRYQPQHF. DNA of the CDR3: TGTGCCAGCAGTTTATCGAGGGACAGATATCAGCCCCAGCATTTT.

J is TRBJ1-5 and V is TRBV2, with D maybe TRBD1 (5 bases). The germline CDR1 and CDR2 sequences are SNHLY and FYNNEI. CDR3 length equals 14 residues. Trimming took 3 bases from V and 2 from J, leaving 8 bases between them. The CDR3 DNA follows: TGTGCCAGCAGTGACAGGGTAGGCAATCAGCCCCAGCATTTT. This gives the protein CASSDRVGNQPQHF.

This chain links TRBV7-6 with TRBJ1-1, with 9 bases identical to TRBD1. This CDR3 has 13 amino acids. CDR1 is SGHVS, CDR2 FNYEAQ, per germline. The V gene end was trimmed by 5 bases and the J gene end by 7 bases; junction bases not matched to a gene: 5. The CDR3 DNA reads TGTGCCAGCAGCCGGGGACAGGGCTATGAAGCTTTCTTT. Its protein product is CASSRGQGYEAFF.

This clone has only one observation. The gene calls are TRBV14 and TRBJ1-2; possible D gene TRBD1, 6 bases. V lost 4 bases and J 7 bases, leaving 13 bases between the germline ends. This CDR3 is built from 13 residues. Germline loops: CDR1 SGHDN, CDR2 FVKESK. CDR3 region: CASSPKQGSGYTF. CDR3 nucleotides: TGTGCCAGCAGCCCTAAACAGGGATCTGGCTACACCTTC.

This clone was found once. The gene calls are TRBV15 and TRBJ1-2; D is possibly TRBD1 (5 bases). From germline, CDR1 is LNHNV and CDR2 YYDKDF (reference sequence). V lost 1 base and J 0 bases, leaving 12 bases between the germline ends. The CDR3 totals 16 residues. The CDR3, as DNA: TGTGCCACCAGCAGAGTAGCGGGACGGGCTAACTATGGCTACACCTTC. Translated: CATSRVAGRANYGYTF.

The CDR3 coding sequence is TGCAGTGCTAGAGACACCTACGAGCAGTACTTC. Translated, it gives CSARDTYEQYF. J is TRBJ2-7 and V is TRBV20-1; D is unclear. The V gene lost 0 bases and the J gene lost 2 bases, with 2 bases spanning the gap. The CDR3 covers 11 residues. Germline CDR1 is DFQATT and CDR2 is SNEGSKA (reference sequence).

The chain recombines TRBV5-4 with TRBJ2-7, with a tentative D call TRBD1 (5 bases). Trimming stripped 4 bases from V and 7 bases from J, with 21 bases between. CDR3 length: 15 amino acids. The germline CDR1 and CDR2 sequences are SGHNT and YYREEE (reference sequence). The CDR3 DNA follows: TGTGCCAGCAGCACCGGTACAAGGACACCTCTGGAGCAGTACTTC. This translates into CASSTGTRTPLEQYF.

J is TRBJ2-5 and V is TRBV6-5, with TRBD2 matching over 7 bases. The V segment lost 5 bases and the J segment 1 base; nucleotides outside the gene matches: 4. The CDR3 is made up of 14 amino acids. Germline V gene lookup returns CDR1 MNHEY and CDR2 SVGAGI. CDR3 protein: CASSLASGQETQYF. For the CDR3, the DNA is TGTGCCAGCAGTCTGGCTAGCGGCCAAGAGACCCAGTACTTC.

The chain carries TRBV28 and TRBJ2-7; TRBD1 is a possible D gene (5 bases). The germline V and J ends were trimmed by 10 bases and 0 bases, with 10 bases remaining between them. Germline-derived CDR1 and CDR2 are MDHEN and SYDVKM. This CDR3 region has 12 residues. The CDR3 coding sequence is TGTGCCACCGGACAAGGCTCCTACGAGCAGTACTTC. This translates into CATGQGSYEQYF.

The rearrangement joins TRBV18 to TRBJ1-2; D gene uncertain. This CDR3 contains 15 residues. The V end lost 4 bases, the J end lost 0 bases, and 12 bases lay between the germline ends. The V gene's germline CDR1 is KGHSH and CDR2 LQKENI. The CDR3 bases are TGTGCCAGCTCACTCGAGGGCCGGCCTAACTATGGCTACACCTTC. Protein sequence: CASSLEGRPNYGYTF. The variable domain in full, completed from reference TRBV18 and TRBJ1-2, reads NAGVMQNPRHLVRRRGQEARLRCSPMKGHSHVYWYRQLPEEGLKFMVYLQKENIIDESGMPKERFSAEFPKEGPSILRIQQVVRGDSAAYFCASSLEGRPNYGYTFGSGTRLTVV.

J is TRBJ2-3 and V is TRBV2, with 8 bases fitting TRBD1. Germline values: CDR1 SNHLY, CDR2 FYNNEI. This CDR3 has 14 residues. V lost 6 bases to trimming and J lost 6 bases; unmatched junction nucleotides: 8. CDR3 DNA sequence: TGTGCCAGCAGGTCACAGGGGGTCGGGGATACGCAGTATTTT. Protein: CASRSQGVGDTQYF.

In this sample, this clone turned up once. The V and J genes are TRBV5-1 and TRBJ2-3; a possible D gene is TRBD2 (6 bases). Germline V gene lookup returns CDR1 SGHRS and CDR2 YFSETQ. The ends were cut back, 5 bases at V and 2 bases at J, with 9 bases in the middle. The CDR3 consists of 13 residues. CDR3 sequence reads: CASRPGVTDTQYF. DNA of the CDR3: TGCGCCAGCAGACCGGGAGTCACAGATACGCAGTATTTT.

The chain has TRBV7-2 and TRBJ2-7; tentatively, D is TRBD1 (6 bases). The germline CDR1 and CDR2 sequences are SGHTA and FQGNSA. The germline V and J ends were trimmed by 5 bases and 2 bases, with 10 bases remaining between them. The CDR3 has 13 residues. Here the CDR3 reads CASSTDRTYEQYF. In DNA, the CDR3 is TGTGCCAGCAGCACCGACAGGACCTACGAGCAGTACTTC.

This clone was recorded once. The genes are TRBV6-4 and TRBJ2-7; TRBD2 is a possible D gene (5 bases). The CDR3 covers 12 residues. CDR1 MRHNA and CDR2 SNTAGT come from the germline V gene. Trimming shortened V by 10 bases and J by 3 bases, and 13 bases separated the two germline ends. The chain's CDR3 is CAISEGSYEQYF. The DNA of the CDR3 is TGTGCCATCTCCGAGGGTAGCTACGAGCAGTACTTC.

This chain links TRBV9 with TRBJ2-5, with TRBD2 identical over 8 bases. Germline trimming cut 1 base from V and 0 bases from J; bases unmatched to any gene: 2. Germline lookup yields CDR1 SGDLS and CDR2 YYNGEE. The CDR3 is made up of 15 amino acids. The CDR3 loop reads CASSVTSGYQETQYF. The CDR3 bases are TGTGCCAGCAGCGTAACTAGCGGATACCAAGAGACCCAGTACTTC.

V and J are TRBV5-1 and TRBJ1-2; TRBD1 agrees at 8 bases. Germline trimming cut 3 bases from V and 0 bases from J; bases unmatched to any gene: 10. The germline V gene has CDR1 SGHRS and CDR2 YFSETQ. The CDR3 has 17 amino acids. The CDR3 region has the DNA TGCGCCAGCAGCTCCGGAGGGGACAGGCAAGCTAACTATGGCTACACCTTC. Encoded protein: CASSSGGDRQANYGYTF.

CDR3 amino acids: CASSKDRMHYEQYF. CDR3 DNA sequence: TGTGCCAGCTCGAAGGACAGGATGCATTACGAGCAGTACTTC. The chain combines TRBV18 with TRBJ2-7; 7 nucleotides line up with TRBD1. CDR3 length equals 14 residues. Germline lookup yields CDR1 KGHSH and CDR2 LQKENI. After removal of 6 bases from V and 4 bases from J, the junction contained 9 bases not matched to a gene.

With respect to this clone: Other DNA sequences within the sample encode an identical CDR3. The rearrangement joins TRBV28 to TRBJ1-1; D not certain. Trimming removed 5 bases from V and 2 bases from J, with 9 bases in between. This CDR3 is 13 amino acids long. Germline CDR1 reads MDHEN; CDR2 reads SYDVKM. CDR3 residues: CASSPTLNTEAFF. The DNA for the CDR3 is TGTGCCAGCAGTCCGACACTTAACACTGAAGCTTTCTTT.

The CDR3 region has the DNA TGTGCCAGTAGTATAGGGCAGGGATATCAGCCCCAGCATTTT. Protein sequence: CASSIGQGYQPQHF. The chain uses TRBV19 and TRBJ1-5; D is possibly TRBD1 (5 bases). Germline CDR1 reads LNHDA; CDR2 reads SQIVND (reference sequence). The CDR3 is 14 residues long. Trimming cost V 1 base and J 5 bases, with 9 bases left between them.

This sequence joins TRBV7-6 and TRBJ1-3, with 7 bases identical to TRBD1. The germline gives CDR1 SGHVS, CDR2 FNYEAQ. V trimming: 6 bases; J trimming: 3 bases; junction bases outside the gene matches: 5. The CDR3 runs to 14 residues. The CDR3 here is CASSSQGYGNTIYF. The CDR3 nucleotides are TGTGCCAGCAGTTCACAGGGGTATGGAAACACCATATATTTT.

V gene TRBV4-1 combines with J gene TRBJ1-5; TRBD1 matches at 8 bases. Looked up from germline, CDR1 is MGHRA and CDR2 is YSYEKL. The CDR3 is 17 residues long. Trimming took 5 bases from V and 9 from J; bases not matched to a gene: 18. The CDR3: CASSLDSAGGGLGPQHF. The DNA of the CDR3 is TGCGCCAGCAGCTTAGACAGCGCAGGGGGCGGCCTTGGGCCCCAGCATTTT.

The rearrangement joins TRBV2 to TRBJ1-1; D is ambiguous. Germline assignment: CDR1 SNHLY and CDR2 FYNNEI. The germline V and J ends were trimmed by 0 bases and 11 bases, with 22 bases remaining between them. This CDR3 has 16 residues. CDR3 sequence: CASSEARIGRVSQAFF. The DNA of the CDR3 is TGTGCCAGCAGTGAAGCGAGAATTGGGAGGGTCAGTCAGGCTTTCTTT.

The V and J genes are TRBV19 and TRBJ2-2, with TRBD1 matching 10 bases. V trimming: 6 bases; J trimming: 1 base; junction bases outside the gene matches: 2. Germline V gives CDR1 LNHDA, CDR2 SQIVND (reference sequence). The CDR3 has 15 amino acids. CDR3 nucleotides: TGTGCCAGTAGAAGGACAGGGGGGAACACCGGGGAGCTGTTTTTT. The encoded protein is CASRRTGGNTGELFF.

About this clone: At one of its ends the junction is not consistent with the germline gene, which may arise from a read error. The rearrangement joins TRBV6-5 to TRBJ2-7; the D gene is possibly TRBD2 (6 bases). Germline assignment: CDR1 MNHEY and CDR2 SVGAGI. This CDR3 is 11 amino acids long. The CDR3 sequence: CASSSGTRSSF. The CDR3 DNA sequence: TGTGCCAGCAGTTCCGGGACTCGTTCCTCTTTC.

J is TRBJ2-1 and V is TRBV7-8; TRBD1 aligns across 8 bases. This CDR3 region has 14 residues. Germline-derived CDR1 and CDR2 are SGHVS and FQNEAQ. V lost 1 base, J lost 6 bases, and 2 bases stayed unmatched. This chain's CDR3 is CASSLVTGGNEQFF. For the CDR3, the DNA is TGTGCCAGCAGCTTAGTCACAGGGGGCAATGAGCAGTTCTTC.

This clone appeared once. This chain joins TRBV5-1 and TRBJ2-3; 13 bases fit TRBD2. CDR1 is SGHRS and CDR2 is YFSETQ in the germline V gene. The CDR3 loop spans 16 amino acids. V was clipped by 2 bases and J by 4 bases; unmatched bases: 4. CDR3 loop: CASSFGLAGVSDTQYF. The DNA for the CDR3 is TGCGCCAGCAGCTTTGGACTAGCGGGAGTGTCAGATACGCAGTATTTT. Full variable domain (missing parts from reference TRBV5-1 and TRBJ2-3): KAGVTQTPRYLIKTRGQQVTLSCSPISGHRSVSWYQQTPGQGLQFLFEYFSETQRNKGNFPGRFSGRQFSNSRSEMNVSTLELGDSALYLCASSFGLAGVSDTQYFGPGTRLTVL.

This chain uses TRBV2 with TRBJ2-7; D may be TRBD1 (5 bases). The CDR3 totals 14 residues. Trimming pared 5 bases from V and 2 bases from J, leaving 13 bases between. CDR1 and CDR2 from the germline V gene are SNHLY and FYNNEI. The CDR3 spells CASSWQGGTYEQYF. The CDR3 nucleotides read TGTGCCAGCAGTTGGCAGGGTGGTACCTACGAGCAGTACTTC. The full variable domain, completed using reference TRBV2 and TRBJ2-7, is EPEVTQTPSHQVTQMGQEVILRCVPISNHLYFYWYRQILGQKVEFLVSFYNNEISEKSEIFDDQFSVERPDGSNFTLKIRSTKLEDSAMYFCASSWQGGTYEQYFGPGTRLTVT.

This chain joins TRBV28 and TRBJ1-1; 8 nucleotides match TRBD1. The CDR3 has 13 residues. The V gene's germline CDR1 is MDHEN and CDR2 SYDVKM. The ends lost 7 bases at V and 6 bases at J; junction bases unmatched: 7. CDR3: CASTKTGVSEAFF. In DNA form, the CDR3 reads TGTGCCAGCACCAAGACAGGGGTCTCTGAAGCTTTCTTT.

This clone was recorded once. The CDR3 bases are TGCGCCAGCAGCTTCGGTCAGGTCAGCACAGATACGCAGTATTTT. Residues: CASSFGQVSTDTQYF. This chain connects TRBV5-1 to TRBJ2-3; D not resolved. Germline CDR1 SGHRS, CDR2 YFSETQ. This CDR3 spans 15 amino acids. V was shortened by 2 bases and J by 0 bases, with 10 bases between the two germline ends.

This chain joins TRBV19 and TRBJ1-2; D remains unclear. This CDR3 spans 13 amino acids. V dropped 3 bases and J dropped 5 bases, with 10 bases sitting between them. CDR1 is LNHDA, CDR2 SQIVND, per germline (reference sequence). The CDR3 nucleotides are TGTGCCAGTAGTATTGGTTTCGGGTATGGCTACACCTTC. This gives the protein CASSIGFGYGYTF.

V gene TRBV4-1 combines with J gene TRBJ2-3; 8 nucleotides match TRBD2. The CDR3 sequence is 16 residues long. Germline V CDR1 and CDR2: MGHRA, YSYEKL. Trimming at V came to 0 bases and at J to 6 bases, leaving 8 bases not matched to a gene. The CDR3 spells CASSQDRGLAPDTQYF. The CDR3 nucleotides are TGCGCCAGCAGCCAAGATCGAGGACTAGCACCGGATACGCAGTATTTT.